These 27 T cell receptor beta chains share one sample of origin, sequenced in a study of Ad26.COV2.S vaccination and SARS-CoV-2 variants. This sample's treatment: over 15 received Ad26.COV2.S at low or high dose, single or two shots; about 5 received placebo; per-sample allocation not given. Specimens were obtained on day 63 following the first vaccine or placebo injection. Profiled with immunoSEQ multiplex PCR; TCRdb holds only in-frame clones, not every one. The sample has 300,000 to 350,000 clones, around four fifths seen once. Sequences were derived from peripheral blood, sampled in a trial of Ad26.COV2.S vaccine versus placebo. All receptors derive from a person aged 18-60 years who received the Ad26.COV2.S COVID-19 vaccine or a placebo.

The CDR3 bases are TGTGCCACGTCTTCGGGGTTGGGAAACACCATATATTTT. This codes for CATSSGLGNTIYF. The gene calls are TRBV7-9 and TRBJ1-3; D unclear. V was pared by 10 bases and J by 4 bases, with 14 bases between. Looked up from germline, CDR1 is SEHNR and CDR2 is FQNEAQ (reference sequence). The CDR3 spans 13 residues.

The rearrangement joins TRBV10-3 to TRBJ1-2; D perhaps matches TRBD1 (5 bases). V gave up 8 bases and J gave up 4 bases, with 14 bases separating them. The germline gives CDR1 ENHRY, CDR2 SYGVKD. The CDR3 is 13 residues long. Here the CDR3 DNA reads TGTGCCATCTGGGACCCGACGGGCTATGGCTACACCTTC. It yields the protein CAIWDPTGYGYTF.

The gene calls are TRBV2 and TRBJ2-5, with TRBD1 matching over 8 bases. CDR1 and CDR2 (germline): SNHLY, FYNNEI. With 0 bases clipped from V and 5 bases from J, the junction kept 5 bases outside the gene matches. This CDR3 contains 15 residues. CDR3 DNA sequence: TGTGCCAGCAGTGAAGCCGGACAGGGCGCGGAGACCCAGTACTTC. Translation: CASSEAGQGAETQYF.

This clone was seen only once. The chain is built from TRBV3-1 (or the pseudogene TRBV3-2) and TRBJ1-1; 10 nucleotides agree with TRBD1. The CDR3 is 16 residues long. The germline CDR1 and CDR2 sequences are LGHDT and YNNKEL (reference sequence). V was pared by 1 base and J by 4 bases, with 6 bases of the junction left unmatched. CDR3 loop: CASSQVKGQGSTEAFF. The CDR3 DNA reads TGTGCCAGCAGCCAAGTGAAGGGACAGGGGAGCACTGAAGCTTTCTTT.

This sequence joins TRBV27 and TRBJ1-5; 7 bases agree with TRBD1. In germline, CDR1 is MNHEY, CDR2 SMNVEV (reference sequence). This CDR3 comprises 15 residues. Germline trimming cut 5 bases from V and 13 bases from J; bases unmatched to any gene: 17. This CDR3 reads CASSPTRLPTGRQHF. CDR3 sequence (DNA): TGTGCCAGCAGTCCTACCCGCCTGCCGACAGGGCGACAGCATTTT.

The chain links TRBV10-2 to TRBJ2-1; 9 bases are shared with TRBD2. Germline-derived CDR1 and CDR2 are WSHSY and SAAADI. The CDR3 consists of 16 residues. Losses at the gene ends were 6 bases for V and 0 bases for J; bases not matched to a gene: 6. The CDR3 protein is CASSASSGSSYNEQFF. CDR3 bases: TGCGCCAGCAGCGCAAGTAGCGGGAGCTCCTACAATGAGCAGTTCTTC.

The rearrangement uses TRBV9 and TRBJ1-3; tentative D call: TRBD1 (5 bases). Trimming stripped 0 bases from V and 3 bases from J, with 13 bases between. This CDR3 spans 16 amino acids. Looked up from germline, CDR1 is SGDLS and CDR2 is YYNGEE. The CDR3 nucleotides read TGTGCCAGCAGCGTAGGGGGGTGGGCAGATGGAAACACCATATATTTT. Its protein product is CASSVGGWADGNTIYF.

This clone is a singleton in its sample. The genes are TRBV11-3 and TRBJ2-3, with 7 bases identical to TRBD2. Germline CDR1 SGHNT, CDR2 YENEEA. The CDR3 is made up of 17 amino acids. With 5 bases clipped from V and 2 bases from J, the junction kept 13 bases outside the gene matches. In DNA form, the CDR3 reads TGTGCCAGCAGCCAATCATTCGGGACTACCCACACAGATACGCAGTATTTT. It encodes CASSQSFGTTHTDTQYF.

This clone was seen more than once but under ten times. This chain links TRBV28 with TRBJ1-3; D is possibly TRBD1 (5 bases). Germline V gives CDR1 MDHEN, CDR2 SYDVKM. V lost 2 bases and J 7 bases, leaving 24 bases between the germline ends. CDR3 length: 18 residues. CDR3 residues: CASSLPPESGGVLNTIYF. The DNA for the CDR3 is TGTGCCAGCAGTTTACCCCCCGAGTCGGGAGGGGTTCTGAACACCATATATTTT. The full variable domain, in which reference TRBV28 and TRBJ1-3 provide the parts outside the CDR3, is DVKVTQSSRYLVKRTGEKVFLECVQDMDHENMFWYRQDPGLGLRLIYFSYDVKMKEKGDIPEGYSVSREKKERFSLILESASTNQTSMYLCASSLPPESGGVLNTIYFGEGSWLTVV.

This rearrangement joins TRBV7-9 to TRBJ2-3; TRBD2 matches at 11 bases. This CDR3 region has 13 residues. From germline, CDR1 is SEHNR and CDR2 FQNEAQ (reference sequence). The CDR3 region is CATRLAGPDTQYF. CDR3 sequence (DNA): TGTGCGACCCGACTAGCGGGGCCAGATACGCAGTATTTT.

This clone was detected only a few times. As DNA, the CDR3 is TGTGCCAGTAGTATACGCGGGGAGACCTCTGTTTACGAGCAGTACTTC. It is translated as CASSIRGETSVYEQYF. The V call is TRBV19, the J call TRBJ2-7; tentative D call: TRBD2 (6 bases). The CDR3 runs 16 residues. Germline-derived CDR1 and CDR2 are LNHDA and SQIVND (reference sequence). Trimming stripped 2 bases from V and 4 bases from J, with 18 bases between.

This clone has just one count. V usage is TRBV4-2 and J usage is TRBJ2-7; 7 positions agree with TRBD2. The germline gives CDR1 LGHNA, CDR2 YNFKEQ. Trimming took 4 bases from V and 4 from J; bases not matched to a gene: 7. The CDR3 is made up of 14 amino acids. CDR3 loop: CASSPRTRRYEQYF. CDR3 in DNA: TGTGCCAGCAGCCCCCGGACTAGAAGGTACGAGCAGTACTTC.

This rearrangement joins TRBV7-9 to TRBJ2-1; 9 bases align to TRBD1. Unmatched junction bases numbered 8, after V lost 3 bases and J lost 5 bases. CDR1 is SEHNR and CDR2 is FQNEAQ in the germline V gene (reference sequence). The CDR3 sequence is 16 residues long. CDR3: CASSFSGQGTHNEQFF. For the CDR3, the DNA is TGTGCCAGCAGCTTTTCGGGACAGGGAACACACAATGAGCAGTTCTTC.

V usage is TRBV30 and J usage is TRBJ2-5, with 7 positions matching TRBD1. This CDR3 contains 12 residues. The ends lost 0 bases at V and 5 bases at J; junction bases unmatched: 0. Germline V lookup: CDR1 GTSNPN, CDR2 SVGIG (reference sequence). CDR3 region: CAWSVQGETQYF. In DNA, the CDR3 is TGTGCCTGGAGTGTACAGGGGGAGACCCAGTACTTC.

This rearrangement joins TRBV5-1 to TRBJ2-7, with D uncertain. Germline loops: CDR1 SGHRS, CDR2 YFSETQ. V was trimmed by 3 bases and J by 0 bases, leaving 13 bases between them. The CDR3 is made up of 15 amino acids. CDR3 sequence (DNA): TGCGCCAGCAGCTCGGGTGGTTTAATCTCCTACGAGCAGTACTTC. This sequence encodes CASSSGGLISYEQYF.

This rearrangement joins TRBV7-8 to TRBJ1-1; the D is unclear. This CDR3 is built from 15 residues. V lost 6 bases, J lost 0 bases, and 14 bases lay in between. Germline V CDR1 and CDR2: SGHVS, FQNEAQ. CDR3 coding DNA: TGTGCCAGCAGTTTTAGCGTAGGATTGAACACTGAAGCTTTCTTT. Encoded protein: CASSFSVGLNTEAFF.

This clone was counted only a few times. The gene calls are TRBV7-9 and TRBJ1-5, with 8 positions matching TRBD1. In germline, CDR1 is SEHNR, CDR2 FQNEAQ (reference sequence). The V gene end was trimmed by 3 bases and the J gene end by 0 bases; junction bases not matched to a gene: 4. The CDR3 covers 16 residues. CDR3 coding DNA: TGTGCCAGCAGCTTCTGGACAGGGATTAGCAATCAGCCCCAGCATTTT. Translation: CASSFWTGISNQPQHF.

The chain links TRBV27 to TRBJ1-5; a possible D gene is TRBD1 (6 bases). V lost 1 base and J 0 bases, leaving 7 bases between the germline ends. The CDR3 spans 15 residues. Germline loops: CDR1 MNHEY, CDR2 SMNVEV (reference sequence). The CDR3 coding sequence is TGTGCCAGCAGTTTATACAGGGCTAGCAATCAGCCCCAGCATTTT. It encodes CASSLYRASNQPQHF.

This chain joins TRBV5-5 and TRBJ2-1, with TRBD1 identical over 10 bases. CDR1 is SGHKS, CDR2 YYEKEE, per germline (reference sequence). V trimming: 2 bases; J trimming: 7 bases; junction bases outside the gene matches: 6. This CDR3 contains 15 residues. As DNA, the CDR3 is TGTGCCAGCAGCTTTGGGGACAGGGGCTGGAATGAGCAGTTCTTC. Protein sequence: CASSFGDRGWNEQFF.

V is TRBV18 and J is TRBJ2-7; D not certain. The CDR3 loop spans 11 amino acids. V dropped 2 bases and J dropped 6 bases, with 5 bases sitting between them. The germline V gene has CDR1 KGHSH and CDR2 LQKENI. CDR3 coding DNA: TGTGCCAGCTCACCAGCATCCGAGCAGTACTTC. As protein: CASSPASEQYF.

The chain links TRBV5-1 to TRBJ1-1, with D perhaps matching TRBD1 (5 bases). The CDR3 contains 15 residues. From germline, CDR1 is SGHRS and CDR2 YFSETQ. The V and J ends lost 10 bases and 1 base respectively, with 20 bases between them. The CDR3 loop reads CAFSRVSPPNTEAFF. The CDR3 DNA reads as TGCGCCTTCAGCAGGGTTTCACCGCCGAACACTGAAGCTTTCTTT.

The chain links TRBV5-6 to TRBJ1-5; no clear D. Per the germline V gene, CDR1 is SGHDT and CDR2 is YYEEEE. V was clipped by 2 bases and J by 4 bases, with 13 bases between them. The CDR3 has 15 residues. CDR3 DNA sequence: TGTGCCAGCAGCTTCCGGCCTTTTACTAATCAGCCCCAGCATTTT. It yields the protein CASSFRPFTNQPQHF.

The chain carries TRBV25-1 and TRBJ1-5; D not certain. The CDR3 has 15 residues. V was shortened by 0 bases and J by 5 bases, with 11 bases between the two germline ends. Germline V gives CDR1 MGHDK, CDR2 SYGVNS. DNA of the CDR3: TGTGCCAGCAGTGAATATAATGAGGGCCATCAGCCCCAGCATTTT. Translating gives CASSEYNEGHQPQHF. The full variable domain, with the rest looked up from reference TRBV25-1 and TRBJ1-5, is EADIYQTPRYLVIGTGKKITLECSQTMGHDKMYWYQQDPGMELHLIHYSYGVNSTEKGDLSSESTVSRIRTEHFPLTLESARPSHTSQYLCASSEYNEGHQPQHFGDGTRLSIL.

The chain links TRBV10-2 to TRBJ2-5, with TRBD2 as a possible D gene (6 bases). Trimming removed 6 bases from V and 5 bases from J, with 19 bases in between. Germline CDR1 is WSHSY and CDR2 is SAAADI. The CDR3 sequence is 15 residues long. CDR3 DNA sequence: TGCGCCAGCAGCCTTCCTAGCGATTTGCGGGAGACCCAGTACTTC. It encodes CASSLPSDLRETQYF.

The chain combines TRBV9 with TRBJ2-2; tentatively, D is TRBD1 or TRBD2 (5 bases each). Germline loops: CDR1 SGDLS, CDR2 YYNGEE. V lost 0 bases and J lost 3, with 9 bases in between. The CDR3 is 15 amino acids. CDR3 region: CASSVEGRHTGELFF. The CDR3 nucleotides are TGTGCCAGCAGCGTAGAGGGACGGCACACCGGGGAGCTGTTTTTT.

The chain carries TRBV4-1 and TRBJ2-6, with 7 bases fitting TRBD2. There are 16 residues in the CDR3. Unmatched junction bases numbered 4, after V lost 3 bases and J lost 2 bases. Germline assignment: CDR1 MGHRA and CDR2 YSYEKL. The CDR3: CASSQLGGAGANVLTF. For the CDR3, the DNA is TGCGCCAGCAGCCAGTTGGGGGGGGCTGGGGCCAACGTCCTGACTTTC.

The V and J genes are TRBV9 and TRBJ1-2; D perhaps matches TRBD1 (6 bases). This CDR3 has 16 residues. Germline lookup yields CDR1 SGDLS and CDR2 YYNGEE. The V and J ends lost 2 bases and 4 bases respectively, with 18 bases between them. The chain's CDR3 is CASSVNSAGGPYGYTF. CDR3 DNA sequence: TGTGCCAGCAGCGTCAATTCCGCGGGGGGGCCCTATGGCTACACCTTC.